This TCR beta chain is drawn from a study of blood T cell repertoires in COVID-19. Profiled with immunoSEQ multiplex PCR; TCRdb holds only in-frame clones, not every one. The sample contains approximately 120,000 clones, roughly four fifths of which appear only once. The CDR3 sequence is 14 residues long. Germline values: CDR1 GTSNPN, CDR2 SVGIG (reference sequence). V dropped 1 base and J dropped 3; count of bases not matched to a gene: 6. V usage is TRBV30 and J usage is TRBJ2-7; 7 bases fit TRBD2. The sequenced sample was peripheral blood. The TCR comes from a man older than 75 with COVID-19, enrolled during active disease. CDR3 nucleotides: TGTGCCTGGAGTGGTGGGCGGGAGATCTACGAGCAGTACTTC. It translates to CAWSGGREIYEQYF.